The following is a T cell receptor (beta chain) sequence with its context. Its antigen is still unknown. The PCR employed 60 Vbeta primers together with 13 Jbeta primers. Method: immunoSEQ multiplex PCR; TCRdb's copy keeps in-frame clones and lacks some. In the table there are 110,000 or so clones, over 75% of which are singletons. V lost 1 base to trimming and J lost 4 bases; unmatched junction nucleotides: 7. Germline CDR1 SGDLS, CDR2 YYNGEE. This CDR3 is 17 amino acids long. The data were taken from a study of cytomegalovirus exposure and HLA in healthy donors. Study-level results: As was reported, the HLA-A and HLA-B alleles of most subjects were accurately predicted from TCR beta sequences. CMV antigen specificity was confirmed in vitro for a few CMV-associated chains. Roughly uniform sequencing depth across donors was assumed, possibly incorrectly. With high specificity and sensitivity, the classifier reportedly diagnosed cytomegalovirus status.

The chain employs TRBV9 and TRBJ2-6, with 8 bases fitting TRBD2. The source material was PBMCs. This receptor was taken from a woman younger than 30 in good health and CMV-seronegative. In nucleotides, the CDR3 is TGTGCCAGCAGCGTATTAAGCGGGGGAACCGGGGCCAACGTCCTGACTTTC. Protein sequence: CASSVLSGGTGANVLTF.